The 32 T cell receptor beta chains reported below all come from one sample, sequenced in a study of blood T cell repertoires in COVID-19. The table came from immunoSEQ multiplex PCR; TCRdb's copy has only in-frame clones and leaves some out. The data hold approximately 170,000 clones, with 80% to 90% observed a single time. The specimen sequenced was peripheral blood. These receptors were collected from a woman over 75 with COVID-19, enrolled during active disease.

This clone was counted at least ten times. CDR3 amino acids: CAPRWPKEGANVGQYF. CDR3 nucleotide sequence: TGTGCCCCCAGGTGGCCAAAGGAGGGGGCCAACGTAGGGCAGTACTTC. The rearrangement joins TRBV6-6 to TRBJ2-7, with D possibly being TRBD1 (7 bases). The length of the CDR3 is 16 residues. The ends were cut back, 11 bases at V and 9 bases at J, with 32 bases in the middle. Germline V gives CDR1 MNHNY, CDR2 SVGAGI (reference sequence).

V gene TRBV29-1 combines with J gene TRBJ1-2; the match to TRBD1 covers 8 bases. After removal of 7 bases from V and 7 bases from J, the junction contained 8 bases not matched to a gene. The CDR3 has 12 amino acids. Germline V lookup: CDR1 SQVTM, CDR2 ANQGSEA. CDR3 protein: CSATRDRTGYTF. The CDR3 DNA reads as TGCAGCGCAACTCGGGACAGGACTGGCTACACCTTC.

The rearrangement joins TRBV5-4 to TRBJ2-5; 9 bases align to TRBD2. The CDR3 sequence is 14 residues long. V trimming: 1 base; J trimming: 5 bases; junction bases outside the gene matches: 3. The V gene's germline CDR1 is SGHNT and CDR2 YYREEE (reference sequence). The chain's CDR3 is CASSLSGGSETQYF. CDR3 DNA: TGTGCCAGCAGCTTGAGCGGGGGGTCTGAGACCCAGTACTTC.

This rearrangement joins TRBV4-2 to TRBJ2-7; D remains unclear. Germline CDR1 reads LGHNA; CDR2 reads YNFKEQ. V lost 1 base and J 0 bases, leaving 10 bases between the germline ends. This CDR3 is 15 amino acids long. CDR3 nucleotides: TGTGCCAGCAGCCAAGGGCAGGTGAGCTCCTACGAGCAGTACTTC. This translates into CASSQGQVSSYEQYF.

CDR3 DNA sequence: TGTGCCAGCAGTTCCTATCGGACTAGCGGGAGCAATGAGCAGTTCTTC. Residues: CASSSYRTSGSNEQFF. The V call is TRBV27, the J call TRBJ2-1, with 13 nucleotides matching TRBD2. There are 16 residues in the CDR3. The J segment lost 6 bases and the V segment lost 4 bases, leaving 6 bases of the junction unmatched. Germline CDR1 is MNHEY and CDR2 is SMNVEV (reference sequence).

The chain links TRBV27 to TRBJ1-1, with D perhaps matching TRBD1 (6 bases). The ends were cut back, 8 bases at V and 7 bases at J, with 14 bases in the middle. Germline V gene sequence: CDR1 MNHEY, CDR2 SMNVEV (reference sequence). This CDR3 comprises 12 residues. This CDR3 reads CASPGGQGEAFF. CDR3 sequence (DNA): TGTGCCAGCCCTGGGGGCCAGGGTGAAGCTTTCTTT.

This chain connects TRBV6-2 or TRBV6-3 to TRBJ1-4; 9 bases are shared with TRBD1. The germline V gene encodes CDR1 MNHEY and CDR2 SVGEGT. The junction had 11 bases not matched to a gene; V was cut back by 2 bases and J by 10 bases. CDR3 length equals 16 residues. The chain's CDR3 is CASSYPRTGDFGKLFF. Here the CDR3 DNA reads TGTGCCAGCAGTTACCCTAGGACAGGGGATTTCGGAAAACTGTTTTTT.

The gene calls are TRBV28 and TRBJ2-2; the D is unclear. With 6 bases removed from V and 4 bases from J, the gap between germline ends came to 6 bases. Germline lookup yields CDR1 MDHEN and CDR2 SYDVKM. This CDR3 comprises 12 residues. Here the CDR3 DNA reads TGTGCCAGCAGGGTGAGCACCGGGGAGCTGTTTTTT. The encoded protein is CASRVSTGELFF.

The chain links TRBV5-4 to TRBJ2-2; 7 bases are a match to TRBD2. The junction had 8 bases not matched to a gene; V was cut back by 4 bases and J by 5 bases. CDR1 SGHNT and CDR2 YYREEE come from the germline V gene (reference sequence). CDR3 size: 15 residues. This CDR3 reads CASSAKTSPTGELFF. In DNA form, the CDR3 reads TGTGCCAGCAGCGCAAAGACTAGCCCTACCGGGGAGCTGTTTTTT.

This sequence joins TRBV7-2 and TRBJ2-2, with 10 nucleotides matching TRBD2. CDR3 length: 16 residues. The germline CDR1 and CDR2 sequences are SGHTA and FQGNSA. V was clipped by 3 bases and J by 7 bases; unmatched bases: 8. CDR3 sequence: CASSFQSGGVFGELFF. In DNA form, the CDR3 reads TGTGCCAGCAGCTTTCAGAGCGGGGGGGTTTTCGGGGAGCTGTTTTTT.

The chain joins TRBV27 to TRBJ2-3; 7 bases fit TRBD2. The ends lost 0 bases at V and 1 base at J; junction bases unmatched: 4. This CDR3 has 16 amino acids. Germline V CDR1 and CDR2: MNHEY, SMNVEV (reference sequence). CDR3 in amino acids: CASSLSMGGGTDTQYF. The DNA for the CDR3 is TGTGCCAGCAGTTTATCGATGGGGGGGGGCACAGATACGCAGTATTTT.

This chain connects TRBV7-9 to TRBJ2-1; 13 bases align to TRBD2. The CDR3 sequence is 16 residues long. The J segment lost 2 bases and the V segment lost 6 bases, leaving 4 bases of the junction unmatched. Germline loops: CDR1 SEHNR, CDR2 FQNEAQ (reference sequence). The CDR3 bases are TGTGCCAGCAGTCTACTAGCGGGGGGGCCCTACAATGAGCAGTTCTTC. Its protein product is CASSLLAGGPYNEQFF.

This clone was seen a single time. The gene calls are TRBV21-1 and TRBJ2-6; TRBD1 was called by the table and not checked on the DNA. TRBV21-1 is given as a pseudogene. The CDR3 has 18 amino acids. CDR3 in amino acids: CASSKDGRGFSGANVLTF. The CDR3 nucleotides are TGTGCCAGCAGCAAAGATGGCAGGGGCTTCTCTGGGGCCAACGTCCTGACTTTC.

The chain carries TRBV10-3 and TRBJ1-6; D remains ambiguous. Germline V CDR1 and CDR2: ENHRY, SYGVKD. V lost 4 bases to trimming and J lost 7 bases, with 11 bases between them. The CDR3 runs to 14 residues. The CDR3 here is CAISGTSDNSPLHF. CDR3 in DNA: TGTGCCATCAGTGGGACTTCGGACAATTCACCCCTCCACTTT.

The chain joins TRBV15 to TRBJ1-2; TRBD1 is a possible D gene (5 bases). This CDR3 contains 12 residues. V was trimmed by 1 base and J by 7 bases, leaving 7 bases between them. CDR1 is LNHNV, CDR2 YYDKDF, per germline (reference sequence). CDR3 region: CATSRVRAGYTF. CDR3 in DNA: TGTGCCACCAGCAGAGTCAGGGCTGGCTACACCTTC.

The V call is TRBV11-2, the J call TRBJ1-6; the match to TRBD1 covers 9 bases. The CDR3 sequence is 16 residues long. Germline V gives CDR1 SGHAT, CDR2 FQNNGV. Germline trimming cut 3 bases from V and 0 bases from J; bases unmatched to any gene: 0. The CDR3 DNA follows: TGTGCCAGCAGCTTGGGACAGGGCTCCTATAATTCACCCCTCCACTTT. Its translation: CASSLGQGSYNSPLHF.

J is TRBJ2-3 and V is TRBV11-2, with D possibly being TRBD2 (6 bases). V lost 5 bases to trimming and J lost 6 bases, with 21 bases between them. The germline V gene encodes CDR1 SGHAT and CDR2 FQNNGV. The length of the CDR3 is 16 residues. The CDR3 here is CASSLSHSGELDTQYF. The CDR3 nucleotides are TGTGCCAGCAGCCTATCTCATAGCGGTGAGCTGGATACGCAGTATTTT. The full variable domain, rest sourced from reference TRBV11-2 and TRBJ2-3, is EAGVAQSPRYKIIEKRQSVAFWCNPISGHATLYWYQQILGQGPKLLIQFQNNGVVDDSQLPKDRFSAERLKGVDSTLKIQPAKLEDSAVYLCASSLSHSGELDTQYFGPGTRLTVL.

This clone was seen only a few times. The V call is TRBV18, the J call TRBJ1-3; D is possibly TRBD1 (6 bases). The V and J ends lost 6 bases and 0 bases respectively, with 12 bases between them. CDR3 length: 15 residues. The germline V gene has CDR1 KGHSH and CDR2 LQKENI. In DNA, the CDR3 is TGTGCCAGCTCGCAACAGGGAATCTCTGGAAACACCATATATTTT. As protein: CASSQQGISGNTIYF.

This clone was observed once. Written as DNA, the CDR3 is TGTGCCAGTAGTACATACCCTTGGAGTCCCACTGAAGCTTTCTTT. It is translated as CASSTYPWSPTEAFF. This chain links TRBV19 with TRBJ1-1, with D unclear. The ends were cut back, 4 bases at V and 4 bases at J, with 16 bases in the middle. Germline V gives CDR1 LNHDA, CDR2 SQIVND (reference sequence). The CDR3 has 15 amino acids.

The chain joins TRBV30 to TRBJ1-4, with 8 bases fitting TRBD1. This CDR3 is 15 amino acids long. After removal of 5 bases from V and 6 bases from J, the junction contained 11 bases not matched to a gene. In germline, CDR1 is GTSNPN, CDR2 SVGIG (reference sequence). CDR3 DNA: TGTGCCTGGGGCCGATTGACAGGGGCCGATGAAAAACTGTTTTTT. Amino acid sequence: CAWGRLTGADEKLFF.

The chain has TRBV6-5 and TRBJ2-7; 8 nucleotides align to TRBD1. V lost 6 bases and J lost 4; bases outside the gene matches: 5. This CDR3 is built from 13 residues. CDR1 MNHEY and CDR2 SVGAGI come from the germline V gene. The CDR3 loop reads CASSTQGAYEQYF. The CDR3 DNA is TGTGCCAGCAGCACCCAGGGGGCTTACGAGCAGTACTTC.

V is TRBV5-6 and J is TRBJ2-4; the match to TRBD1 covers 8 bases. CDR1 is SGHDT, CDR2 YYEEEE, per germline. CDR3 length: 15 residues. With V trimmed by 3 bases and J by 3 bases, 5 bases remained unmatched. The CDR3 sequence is CASSSGGAVKNIQYF. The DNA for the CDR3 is TGTGCCAGCAGCTCAGGGGGCGCGGTCAAAAACATTCAGTACTTC.

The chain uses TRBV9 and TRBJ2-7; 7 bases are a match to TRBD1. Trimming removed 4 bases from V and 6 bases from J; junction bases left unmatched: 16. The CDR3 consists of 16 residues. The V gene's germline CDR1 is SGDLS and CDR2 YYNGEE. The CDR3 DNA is TGTGCCAGCAGCTCCAGAGGGGGCATCACCCAAGGCGAGCAGTACTTC. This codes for CASSSRGGITQGEQYF.

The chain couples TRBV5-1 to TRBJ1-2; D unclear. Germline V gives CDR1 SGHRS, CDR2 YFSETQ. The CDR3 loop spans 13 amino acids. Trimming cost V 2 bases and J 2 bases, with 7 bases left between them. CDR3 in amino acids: CASSFVQNYGYTF. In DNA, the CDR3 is TGCGCCAGCAGCTTTGTCCAAAACTATGGCTACACCTTC. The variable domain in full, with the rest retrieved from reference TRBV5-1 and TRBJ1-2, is KAGVTQTPRYLIKTRGQQVTLSCSPISGHRSVSWYQQTPGQGLQFLFEYFSETQRNKGNFPGRFSGRQFSNSRSEMNVSTLELGDSALYLCASSFVQNYGYTFGSGTRLTVV.

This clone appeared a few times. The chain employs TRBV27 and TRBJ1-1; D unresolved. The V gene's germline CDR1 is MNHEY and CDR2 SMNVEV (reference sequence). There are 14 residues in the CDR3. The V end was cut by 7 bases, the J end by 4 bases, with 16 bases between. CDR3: CASTLKGGFTEAFF. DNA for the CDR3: TGTGCCAGCACCCTAAAGGGAGGTTTCACTGAAGCTTTCTTT.

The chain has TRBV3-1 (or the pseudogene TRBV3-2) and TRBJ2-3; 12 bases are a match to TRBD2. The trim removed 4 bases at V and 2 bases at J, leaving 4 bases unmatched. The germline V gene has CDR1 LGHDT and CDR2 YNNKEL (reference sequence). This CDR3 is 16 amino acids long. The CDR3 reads CASSRGTSGFTDTQYF. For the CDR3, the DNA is TGTGCCAGCAGCCGCGGGACTAGCGGGTTCACAGATACGCAGTATTTT.

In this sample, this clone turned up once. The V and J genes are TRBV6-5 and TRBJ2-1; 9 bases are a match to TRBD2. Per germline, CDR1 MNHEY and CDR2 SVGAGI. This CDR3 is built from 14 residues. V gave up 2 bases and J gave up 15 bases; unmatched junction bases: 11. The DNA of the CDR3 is TGTGCCAGCAGTTACACCAAGGCTAGCGGGAATCTGTTCTTC. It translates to CASSYTKASGNLFF.

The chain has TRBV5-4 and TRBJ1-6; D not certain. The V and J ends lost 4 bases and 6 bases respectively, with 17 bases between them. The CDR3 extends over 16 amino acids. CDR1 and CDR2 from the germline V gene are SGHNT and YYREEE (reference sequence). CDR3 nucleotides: TGTGCCAGCAGCCCTAGGTTGGAACCAATTAATTCACCCCTCCACTTT. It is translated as CASSPRLEPINSPLHF.

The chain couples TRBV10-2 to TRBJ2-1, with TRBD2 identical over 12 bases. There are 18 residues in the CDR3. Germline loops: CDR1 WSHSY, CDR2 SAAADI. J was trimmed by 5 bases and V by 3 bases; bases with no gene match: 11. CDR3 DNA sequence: TGCGCCAGCAGTGAATTTGGCAGATGGACTAGCGGGGACAATGAGCAGTTCTTC. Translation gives CASSEFGRWTSGDNEQFF.

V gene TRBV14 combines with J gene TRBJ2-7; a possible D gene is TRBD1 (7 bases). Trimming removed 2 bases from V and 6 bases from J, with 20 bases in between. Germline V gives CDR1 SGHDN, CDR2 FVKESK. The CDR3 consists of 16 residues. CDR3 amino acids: CASSQPGQVPGLEQYF. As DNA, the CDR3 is TGTGCCAGCAGCCAACCCGGACAGGTCCCGGGACTCGAGCAGTACTTC.

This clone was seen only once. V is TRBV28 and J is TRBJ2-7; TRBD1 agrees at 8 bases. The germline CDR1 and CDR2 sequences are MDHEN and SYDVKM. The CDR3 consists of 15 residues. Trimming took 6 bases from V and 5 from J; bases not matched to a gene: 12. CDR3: CASRSQGAPRDEQYF. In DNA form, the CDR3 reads TGTGCCAGCAGAAGCCAGGGGGCCCCTCGGGACGAGCAGTACTTC.

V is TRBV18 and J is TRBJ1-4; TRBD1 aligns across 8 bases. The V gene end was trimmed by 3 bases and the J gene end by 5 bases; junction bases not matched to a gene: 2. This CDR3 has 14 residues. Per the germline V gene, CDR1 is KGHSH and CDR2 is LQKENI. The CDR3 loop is CASSPRQGNEKLFF. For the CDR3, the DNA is TGTGCCAGCTCACCCAGACAGGGGAATGAAAAACTGTTTTTT. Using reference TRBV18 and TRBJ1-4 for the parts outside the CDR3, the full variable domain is NAGVMQNPRHLVRRRGQEARLRCSPMKGHSHVYWYRQLPEEGLKFMVYLQKENIIDESGMPKERFSAEFPKEGPSILRIQQVVRGDSAAYFCASSPRQGNEKLFFGSGTQLSVL.